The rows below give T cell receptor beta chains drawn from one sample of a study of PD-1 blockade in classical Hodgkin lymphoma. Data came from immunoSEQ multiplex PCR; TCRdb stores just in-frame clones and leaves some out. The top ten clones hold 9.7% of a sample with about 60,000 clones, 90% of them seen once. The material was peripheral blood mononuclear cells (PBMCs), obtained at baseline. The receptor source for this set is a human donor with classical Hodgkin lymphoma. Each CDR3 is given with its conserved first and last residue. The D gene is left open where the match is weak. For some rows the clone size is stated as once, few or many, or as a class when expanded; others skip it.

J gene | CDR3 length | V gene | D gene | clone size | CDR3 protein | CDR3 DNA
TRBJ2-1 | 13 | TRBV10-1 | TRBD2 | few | CASSVLAGSEQFF | TGCGCCAGCAGTGTACTAGCGGGCAGTGAGCAGTTCTTC
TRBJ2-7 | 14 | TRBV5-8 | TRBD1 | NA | CASSWTGGRYEQYF | TGTGCCAGCAGCTGGACAGGGGGCAGGTACGAGCAGTACTTC
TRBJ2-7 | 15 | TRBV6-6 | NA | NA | CASKLTSTDSYEQYF | TGTGCCAGCAAGTTAACATCGACGGACTCCTACGAGCAGTACTTC
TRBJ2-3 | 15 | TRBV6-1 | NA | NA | CASSDWDGSVDTQYF | TGTGCCAGCAGTGATTGGGACGGTTCGGTTGATACGCAGTATTTT
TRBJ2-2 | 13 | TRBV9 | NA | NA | CASSPFSAGELFF | TGTGCCAGCAGCCCATTTAGTGCCGGGGAGCTGTTTTTT
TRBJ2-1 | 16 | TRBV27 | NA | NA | CASSLAQGPPYNEQFF | TGTGCCAGCAGTTTAGCACAGGGACCCCCTTACAATGAGCAGTTCTTC
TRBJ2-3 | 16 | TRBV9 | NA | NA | CASSPRGGTLTDTQYF | TGTGCCAGCAGCCCCAGGGGGGGGACCCTCACAGATACGCAGTATTTT
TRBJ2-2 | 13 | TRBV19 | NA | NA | CASTALNTGELFF | TGTGCCTCTACGGCGTTGAACACCGGGGAGCTGTTTTTT
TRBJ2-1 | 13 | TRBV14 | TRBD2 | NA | CASSQILAGTQFF | TGTGCCAGCAGCCAAATACTAGCGGGAACACAGTTCTTC
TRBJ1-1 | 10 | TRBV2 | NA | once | CASSERVAFF | TGTGCCAGCAGTGAACGGGTGGCTTTCTTT
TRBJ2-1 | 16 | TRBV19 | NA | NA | CASSIEYWSSYNEQFF | TGTGCCAGTAGCATAGAATACTGGAGCTCCTACAATGAGCAGTTCTTC
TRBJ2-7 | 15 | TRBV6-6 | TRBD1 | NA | CASSTYMTGYYEQYF | TGTGCCAGCAGTACCTATATGACAGGGTACTACGAGCAGTACTTC
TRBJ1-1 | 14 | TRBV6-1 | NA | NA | CASSDLWLNTEAFF | TGTGCCAGCAGTGATTTATGGTTGAACACTGAAGCTTTCTTT
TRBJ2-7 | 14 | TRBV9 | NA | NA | CASSVRIDSYEQYF | TGTGCCAGCAGCGTACGGATTGACTCCTACGAGCAGTACTTC
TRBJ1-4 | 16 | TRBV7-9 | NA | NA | CASSSPGGGDGEKLFF | TGTGCCAGCAGCTCCCCCGGGGGTGGCGACGGTGAAAAACTGTTTTTT
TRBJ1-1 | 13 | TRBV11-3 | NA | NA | CASSLIPGGEAFF | TGTGCCAGCAGCTTAATCCCGGGGGGAGAAGCTTTCTTT
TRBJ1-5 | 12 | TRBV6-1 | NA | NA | CASSTGNQPQHF | TGTGCCAGCAGCACAGGCAATCAGCCCCAGCATTTT
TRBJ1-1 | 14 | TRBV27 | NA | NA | CASSLSAVNTEAFF | TGTGCCAGCAGTTTATCGGCGGTGAACACTGAAGCTTTCTTT
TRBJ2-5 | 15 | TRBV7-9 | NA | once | CASSLRVGVQETQYF | TGTGCCAGCAGCTTAAGGGTAGGGGTTCAAGAGACCCAGTACTTC
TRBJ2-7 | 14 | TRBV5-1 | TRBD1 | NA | CASSVGQAPYEQYF | TGCGCCAGCAGCGTGGGACAGGCCCCCTACGAGCAGTACTTC
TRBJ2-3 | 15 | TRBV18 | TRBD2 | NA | CASSALAGVGDTQYF | TGTGCCAGCTCAGCACTAGCGGGAGTTGGAGATACGCAGTATTTT
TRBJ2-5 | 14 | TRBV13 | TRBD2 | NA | CASTLREGLETQYF | TGTGCCAGCACCCTTAGGGAGGGTCTCGAGACCCAGTACTTC
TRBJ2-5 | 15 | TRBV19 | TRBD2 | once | CASSSGTSVEETQYF | TGTGCCAGTAGTTCCGGGACTAGCGTCGAAGAGACCCAGTACTTC
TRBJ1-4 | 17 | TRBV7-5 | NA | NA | CVRSGQGALSNGEKLFF | TGTGTCAGAAGCGGACAGGGGGCCCTTTCGAATGGAGAAAAACTGTTTTTT
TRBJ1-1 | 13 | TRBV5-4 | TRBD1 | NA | CASSFLGQDEAFF | TGTGCCAGCAGCTTTCTGGGACAGGACGAAGCTTTCTTT
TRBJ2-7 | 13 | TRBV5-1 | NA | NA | CASSLGAPYEQYF | TGCGCCAGCAGCTTGGGGGCCCCCTACGAGCAGTACTTC
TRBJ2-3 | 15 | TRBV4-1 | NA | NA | CASSQEGRSTDTQYF | TGCGCCAGCAGCCAGGAGGGCAGAAGCACAGATACGCAGTATTTT
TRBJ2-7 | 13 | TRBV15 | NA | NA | CATSRDGSYEQYF | TGTGCCACCAGCCGGGACGGATCCTACGAGCAGTACTTC
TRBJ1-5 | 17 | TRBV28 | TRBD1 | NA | CASSQTRDRSPNQPQHF | TGTGCCAGCAGCCAAACTAGGGACAGAAGTCCCAATCAGCCCCAGCATTTT
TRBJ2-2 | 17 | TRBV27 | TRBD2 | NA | CASSLLPTGLASGELFF | TGTGCCAGCAGTTTACTACCGACAGGACTAGCGTCCGGGGAGCTGTTTTTT
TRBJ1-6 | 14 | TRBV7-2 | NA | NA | CASSYQGLGSPLHF | TGTGCCAGCAGCTATCAGGGTCTTGGTTCACCCCTCCACTTT
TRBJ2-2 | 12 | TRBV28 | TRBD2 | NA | CASNSGGGELFF | TGTGCCAGCAACTCGGGGGGCGGGGAGCTGTTTTTT
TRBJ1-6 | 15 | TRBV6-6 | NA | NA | CASSYLGLPNSPLHF | TGTGCCAGCAGTTACCTGGGACTCCCGAATTCACCCCTCCACTTT
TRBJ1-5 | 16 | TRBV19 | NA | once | CASSILSVIESQPQHF | TGTGCCAGTAGTATATTGTCTGTCATCGAGAGTCAGCCCCAGCATTTT
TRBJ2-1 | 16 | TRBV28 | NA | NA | CASSLFGAVRSNEQFF | TGTGCCAGCAGTTTATTCGGGGCTGTGAGAAGCAATGAGCAGTTCTTC
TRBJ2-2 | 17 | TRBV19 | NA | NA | CASSPGSGKKGTGELFF | TGTGCCAGTAGTCCAGGCTCGGGGAAAAAGGGCACCGGGGAGCTGTTTTTT
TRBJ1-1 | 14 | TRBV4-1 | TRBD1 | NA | CASSQTSGGTEAFF | TGCGCCAGCAGCCAAACTTCAGGGGGCACTGAAGCTTTCTTT
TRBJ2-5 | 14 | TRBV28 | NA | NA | CASSLTLTKETQYF | TGTGCCAGCAGTTTAACACTAACCAAAGAGACCCAGTACTTC
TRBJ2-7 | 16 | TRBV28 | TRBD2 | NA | CASSPLAGGPGDEQYF | TGTGCCAGCAGTCCTCTAGCGGGAGGGCCTGGCGACGAGCAGTACTTC
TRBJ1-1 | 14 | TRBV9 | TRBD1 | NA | CASSPQGQGPEAFF | TGTGCCAGCAGCCCTCAGGGACAGGGTCCTGAAGCTTTCTTT
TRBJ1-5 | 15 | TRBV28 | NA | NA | CASSVSGESGAPQHF | TGTGCCAGCAGTGTTTCAGGGGAGTCCGGAGCGCCCCAGCATTTT
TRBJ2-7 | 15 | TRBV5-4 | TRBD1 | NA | CASSFDRESSYEQYF | TGTGCCAGCAGCTTCGACAGGGAAAGCTCCTACGAGCAGTACTTC
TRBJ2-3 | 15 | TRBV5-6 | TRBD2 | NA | CASSLGGGGTDTQYF | TGTGCCAGCAGCTTGGGCGGCGGGGGGACCGATACGCAGTATTTT
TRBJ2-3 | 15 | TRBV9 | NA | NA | CASSAWDIRPDTQYF | TGTGCCAGCAGCGCCTGGGACATTCGCCCAGATACGCAGTATTTT
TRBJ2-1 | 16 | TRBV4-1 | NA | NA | CASSQVVIAVHNEQFF | TGCGCCAGCAGCCAAGTGGTGATAGCGGTCCACAATGAGCAGTTCTTC
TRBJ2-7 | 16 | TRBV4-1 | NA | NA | CASSQVGGSGVNEQYF | TGCGCCAGCAGCCAAGTAGGGGGGTCAGGCGTCAACGAGCAGTACTTC
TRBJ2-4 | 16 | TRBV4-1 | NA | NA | CASSQTGGTAKNIQYF | TGCGCCAGCAGCCAAACCGGCGGGACGGCCAAAAACATTCAGTACTTC
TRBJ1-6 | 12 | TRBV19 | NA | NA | CASGTYNSPLHF | TGTGCCTCCGGGACATATAATTCACCCCTCCACTTT
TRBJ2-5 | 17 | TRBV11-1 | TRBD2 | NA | CASSLLFGSGAKETQYF | TGTGCCAGCAGCTTACTTTTTGGTAGCGGGGCTAAAGAGACCCAGTACTTC
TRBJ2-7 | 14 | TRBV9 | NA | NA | CASSVGSSSYEQYF | TGTGCCAGCAGCGTAGGCAGCAGCTCCTACGAGCAGTACTTC
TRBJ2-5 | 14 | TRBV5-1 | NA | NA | CASSSGQAQETQYF | TGCGCCAGCAGTTCGGGGCAGGCCCAAGAGACCCAGTACTTC
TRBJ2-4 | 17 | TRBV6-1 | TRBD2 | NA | CASSEVGSGVAKNIQYF | TGTGCCAGCAGTGAAGTCGGTAGCGGGGTAGCCAAAAACATTCAGTACTTC
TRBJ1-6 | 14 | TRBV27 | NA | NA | CASSRGGGLGPLHF | TGTGCCAGCAGTCGGGGAGGAGGTTTGGGACCCCTCCACTTT
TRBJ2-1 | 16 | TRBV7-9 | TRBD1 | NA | CASSPSSRTGIYEQFF | TGTGCCAGCAGCCCAAGTTCCAGGACAGGGATCTATGAGCAGTTCTTC
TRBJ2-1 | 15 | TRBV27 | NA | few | CASSLSLRAVDEQFF | TGTGCCAGCAGTTTGTCTCTTCGGGCGGTGGATGAGCAGTTCTTC